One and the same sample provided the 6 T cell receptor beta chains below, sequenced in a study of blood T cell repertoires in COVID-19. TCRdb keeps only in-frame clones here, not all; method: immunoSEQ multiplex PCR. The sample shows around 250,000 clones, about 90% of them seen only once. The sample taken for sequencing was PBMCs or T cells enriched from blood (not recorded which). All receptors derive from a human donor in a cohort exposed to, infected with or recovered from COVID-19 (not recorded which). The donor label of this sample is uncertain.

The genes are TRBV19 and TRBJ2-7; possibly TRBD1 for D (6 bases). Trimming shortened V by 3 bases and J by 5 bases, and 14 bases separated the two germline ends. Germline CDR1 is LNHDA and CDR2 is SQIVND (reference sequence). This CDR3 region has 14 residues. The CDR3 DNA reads TGTGCCAGTAGTATCGAACAGGGTTACCACGAGCAGTACTTC. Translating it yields CASSIEQGYHEQYF.

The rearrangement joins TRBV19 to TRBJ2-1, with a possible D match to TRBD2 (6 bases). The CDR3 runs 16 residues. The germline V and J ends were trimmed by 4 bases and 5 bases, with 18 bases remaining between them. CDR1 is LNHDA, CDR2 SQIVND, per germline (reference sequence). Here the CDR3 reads CASSTHIAEGNNEQFF. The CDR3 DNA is TGTGCCAGTAGTACCCATATAGCGGAGGGAAACAATGAGCAGTTCTTC.

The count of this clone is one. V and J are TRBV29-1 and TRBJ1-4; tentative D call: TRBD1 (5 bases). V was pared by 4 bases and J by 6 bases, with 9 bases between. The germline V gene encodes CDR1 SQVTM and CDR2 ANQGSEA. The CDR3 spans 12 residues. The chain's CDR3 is CSVVSRDEKLFF. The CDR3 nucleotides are TGCAGCGTTGTCAGCAGGGATGAAAAACTGTTTTTT.

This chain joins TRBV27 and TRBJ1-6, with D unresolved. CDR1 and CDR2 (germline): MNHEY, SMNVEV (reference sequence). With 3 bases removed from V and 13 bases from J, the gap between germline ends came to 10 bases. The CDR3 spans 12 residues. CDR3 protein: CASSFLPGPLHF. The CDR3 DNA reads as TGTGCCAGCAGTTTCCTTCCGGGTCCCCTCCACTTT.

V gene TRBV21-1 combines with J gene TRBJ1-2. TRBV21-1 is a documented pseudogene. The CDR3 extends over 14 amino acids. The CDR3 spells CASSKALGGDGYTF. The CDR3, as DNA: TGTGCCAGCAGCAAAGCCCTGGGAGGGGATGGCTACACCTTC.

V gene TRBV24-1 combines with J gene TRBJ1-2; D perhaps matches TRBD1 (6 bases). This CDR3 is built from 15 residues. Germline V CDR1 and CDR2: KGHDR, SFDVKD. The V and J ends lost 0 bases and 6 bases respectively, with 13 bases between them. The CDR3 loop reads CATSDLGGQVHGYTF. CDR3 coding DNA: TGTGCCACCAGTGATTTGGGGGGACAAGTCCATGGCTACACCTTC.